These 30 T cell receptor beta chains originate from one sample sequenced in a study of T cell responses to AZD1222 COVID-19 vaccine. Produced via immunoSEQ multiplex PCR; TCRdb's table is partial and in-frame only. This repertoire shows 150,000 to 180,000 clones, around nine tenths found once; its top ten account for 1.5% to 2%. Sequencing was performed on peripheral blood, taken on day 0 of AZD1222 vaccination. These receptors were obtained from an adult in good health.

The J gene is TRBJ2-1, the V gene TRBV6-4, with a weak D call TRBD2 (5 bases). CDR3 size: 16 residues. V dropped 0 bases and J dropped 2 bases, with 11 bases sitting between them. CDR1 and CDR2 from the germline V gene are MRHNA and SNTAGT. In DNA, the CDR3 is TGTGCCAGCAGTGACTCGGGAGAGGGAGCCTACAATGAGCAGTTCTTC. Translated: CASSDSGEGAYNEQFF.

The sample holds one count of this clone. This chain connects TRBV20-1 to TRBJ2-3; D is unclear. This CDR3 has 14 residues. Trimming took 3 bases from V and 4 from J, leaving 14 bases between them. Germline V gene sequence: CDR1 DFQATT, CDR2 SNEGSKA (reference sequence). This CDR3 reads CSASLRLGSDTQYF. In nucleotides, the CDR3 is TGCAGTGCTAGTCTTCGGCTGGGGTCAGATACGCAGTATTTT.

The genes are TRBV6-5 and TRBJ2-3, with a tentative D call TRBD1 (6 bases). With 3 bases removed from V and 4 bases from J, the gap between germline ends came to 11 bases. The CDR3 covers 14 residues. Looked up from germline, CDR1 is MNHEY and CDR2 is SVGAGI. The CDR3 is CASSYLQGPDTQYF. CDR3 nucleotides: TGTGCCAGCAGTTATCTCCAGGGGCCAGATACGCAGTATTTT.

The sample holds one count of this clone. The chain couples TRBV27 to TRBJ1-4; no clear D gene. The CDR3 runs 15 residues. Trimming stripped 0 bases from V and 8 bases from J, with 13 bases between. Germline values: CDR1 MNHEY, CDR2 SMNVEV (reference sequence). CDR3 region: CASSLSAGPREKLFF. CDR3 nucleotide sequence: TGTGCCAGCAGTTTATCAGCGGGCCCTAGAGAAAAACTGTTTTTT.

V gene TRBV2 combines with J gene TRBJ1-1; D remains ambiguous. Trimming pared 0 bases from V and 0 bases from J, leaving 11 bases between. Germline V gene lookup returns CDR1 SNHLY and CDR2 FYNNEI. This CDR3 region has 16 residues. CDR3 bases: TGTGCCAGCAGTGAAGCTAGGACTGGGATGAACACTGAAGCTTTCTTT. Translation gives CASSEARTGMNTEAFF.

The chain is built from TRBV3-1 (or the pseudogene TRBV3-2) and TRBJ2-7; 8 nucleotides agree with TRBD1. The CDR3 spans 15 residues. Per the germline V gene, CDR1 is LGHDT and CDR2 is YNNKEL (reference sequence). V was pared by 5 bases and J by 0 bases, with 6 bases of the junction left unmatched. CDR3 protein: CASSYRDRSSYEQYF. In nucleotides, the CDR3 is TGTGCCAGCAGCTACCGGGACAGGAGCTCCTACGAGCAGTACTTC.

The gene calls are TRBV5-1 and TRBJ2-1; TRBD2 agrees at 7 bases. Germline CDR1 is SGHRS and CDR2 is YFSETQ. The CDR3 sequence is 16 residues long. Losses at the gene ends were 5 bases for V and 0 bases for J; bases not matched to a gene: 8. CDR3 sequence: CASRTSTSSSYNEQFF. The CDR3 coding sequence is TGCGCCAGCAGGACTAGCACCTCGAGCTCCTACAATGAGCAGTTCTTC.

Here the CDR3 reads CASSRDRENTEAFF. DNA of the CDR3: TGTGCCAGCAGTCGGGACAGGGAAAACACTGAAGCTTTCTTT. This chain uses TRBV11-2 with TRBJ1-1; 9 nucleotides agree with TRBD1. J was trimmed by 2 bases and V by 6 bases; bases with no gene match: 4. Germline-derived CDR1 and CDR2 are SGHAT and FQNNGV. CDR3 length: 14 residues.

As concerns this clone: The junction departs from the called germline gene at one end, perhaps through a read error. Here the CDR3 DNA reads TGCGCCAGCAGTCAAGACTATTATTCCTACGAGCAGTACTTC. Translated, it gives CASSQDYYSYEQYF. V usage is TRBV4-3 and J usage is TRBJ2-7, with a tentative D call TRBD2 (5 bases). Germline CDR1 is LGHNA and CDR2 is YSLEER. The CDR3 is 14 amino acids.

The J gene is TRBJ2-5, the V gene TRBV27, with 8 positions matching TRBD2. From germline, CDR1 is MNHEY and CDR2 SMNVEV (reference sequence). The CDR3 runs 16 residues. The V gene end was trimmed by 1 base and the J gene end by 2 bases; junction bases not matched to a gene: 6. The CDR3 protein is CASSLFGSGDQETQYF. The CDR3 DNA is TGTGCCAGCAGTTTATTTGGTAGCGGGGATCAAGAGACCCAGTACTTC.

This sequence joins TRBV5-1 and TRBJ1-3; no firm D call. Germline-derived CDR1 and CDR2 are SGHRS and YFSETQ. Trimming took off 0 bases at V and 4 bases at J, with 8 bases between the two ends. The CDR3 length is 14 residues. CDR3 in amino acids: CASSLVGIGNTIYF. The CDR3 DNA sequence: TGCGCCAGCAGCTTGGTCGGTATAGGAAACACCATATATTTT.

V is TRBV25-1 and J is TRBJ2-5; a possible D gene is TRBD2 (5 bases). The CDR3 spans 14 residues. Germline assignment: CDR1 MGHDK and CDR2 SYGVNS. The V and J ends lost 0 bases and 3 bases respectively, with 8 bases between them. The CDR3 nucleotides read TGTGCCAGCAGTGAATATCGGGGAGAAGAGACCCAGTACTTC. This sequence encodes CASSEYRGEETQYF.

In its sample, this clone was seen once. The rearrangement links TRBV18 to TRBJ2-6; no definite D call. V was shortened by 3 bases and J by 2 bases, with 14 bases between the two germline ends. Germline assignment: CDR1 KGHSH and CDR2 LQKENI. This CDR3 has 17 amino acids. CDR3 in DNA: TGTGCCAGCTCACCGGGAAGGTTATCAGCTGGGGCCAACGTCCTGACTTTC. Its translation is CASSPGRLSAGANVLTF.

The chain couples TRBV9 to TRBJ1-2, with D uncertain. Germline CDR1 SGDLS, CDR2 YYNGEE. V lost 0 bases and J lost 4, with 7 bases in between. This CDR3 contains 13 residues. Written as DNA, the CDR3 is TGTGCCAGCAGCGTAGAGGGAACCTATGGCTACACCTTC. Its protein is CASSVEGTYGYTF. Together with reference TRBV9 and TRBJ1-2, the CDR3 gives the full variable domain: DSGVTQTPKHLITATGQRVTLRCSPRSGDLSVYWYQQSLDQGLQFLIQYYNGEERAKGNILERFSAQQFPDLHSELNLSSLELGDSALYFCASSVEGTYGYTFGSGTRLTVV.

The chain combines TRBV3-1 (or the pseudogene TRBV3-2) with TRBJ1-2, with D perhaps matching TRBD1 (5 bases). V gave up 2 bases and J gave up 2 bases, with 12 bases separating them. Germline V gene data show CDR1 as LGHDT and CDR2 as YNNKEL (reference sequence). The CDR3 totals 15 residues. CDR3 sequence reads: CASSQLKGRNYGYTF. For the CDR3, the DNA is TGTGCCAGCAGCCAACTCAAGGGGCGGAACTATGGCTACACCTTC.

The chain is built from TRBV27 and TRBJ2-7; TRBD2 matches at 9 bases. This CDR3 region has 15 residues. From germline, CDR1 is MNHEY and CDR2 SMNVEV (reference sequence). The ends lost 0 bases at V and 6 bases at J; junction bases unmatched: 6. This CDR3 is CASSLSLAGVFEQYF. Here the CDR3 DNA reads TGTGCCAGCAGTTTATCTTTAGCGGGAGTTTTCGAGCAGTACTTC.

CDR3 in amino acids: CAISGPGQDRSYEQYF. The CDR3 DNA reads as TGTGCCATCAGTGGACCTGGACAGGACCGCTCCTACGAGCAGTACTTC. The rearrangement links TRBV10-3 to TRBJ2-7; 7 bases map to TRBD1. Germline CDR1 and CDR2: ENHRY and SYGVKD. J gave up 0 bases and V 4 bases, and 9 bases lay outside the gene matches. This CDR3 has 16 amino acids.

The V call is TRBV7-6, the J call TRBJ2-3; 15 nucleotides agree with TRBD2. The CDR3 is 17 residues long. Germline CDR1 and CDR2: SGHVS and FNYEAQ. V shed 6 bases, J shed 3 bases, and the junction held 7 bases outside the gene matches. The CDR3 DNA reads TGTGCCAGCAGGTGGACTAGCGGGAGGGCGGGGACAGATACGCAGTATTTT. Protein: CASRWTSGRAGTDTQYF.

The rearrangement links TRBV10-3 to TRBJ1-1, with D tentatively TRBD1 (6 bases). V was trimmed by 3 bases and J by 1 base, leaving 12 bases between them. Germline lookup yields CDR1 ENHRY and CDR2 SYGVKD. The CDR3 totals 15 residues. CDR3 in amino acids: CAISDPGHKNTEAFF. The CDR3 DNA reads TGTGCCATCAGTGACCCGGGACACAAGAACACTGAAGCTTTCTTT.

The chain joins TRBV7-9 to TRBJ2-1, with D perhaps TRBD1 (7 bases). This CDR3 is built from 14 residues. V was shortened by 5 bases and J by 9 bases, with 17 bases between the two germline ends. Germline values: CDR1 SEHNR, CDR2 FQNEAQ (reference sequence). CDR3 nucleotides: TGTGCCAGCAGCCCAACCTACAGGGGAGGTGAGCAGTTCTTC. The encoded protein is CASSPTYRGGEQFF.

The rearrangement links TRBV7-9 to TRBJ2-7; TRBD2 matches at 8 bases. This CDR3 comprises 16 residues. Trimming removed 5 bases from V and 2 bases from J; junction bases left unmatched: 11. Germline loops: CDR1 SEHNR, CDR2 FQNEAQ (reference sequence). The CDR3 sequence: CASSTTPGGGTYEQYF. The CDR3 nucleotides read TGTGCCAGCAGCACCACGCCGGGCGGGGGGACCTACGAGCAGTACTTC.

V and J are TRBV28 and TRBJ1-5, with 7 bases identical to TRBD1. Germline trimming cut 11 bases from V and 2 bases from J; bases unmatched to any gene: 9. Germline CDR1 MDHEN, CDR2 SYDVKM. CDR3 length equals 14 residues. The CDR3 DNA reads TGTGCCGGCGAGGGGGCCGGCGGCAATCAGCCCCAGCATTTT. Translating gives CAGEGAGGNQPQHF.

The CDR3 DNA reads TGTGCCAGCAGCTTATGGCTAACAGGGGGTTTTTCCTACGAGCAGTACTTC. Amino acids: CASSLWLTGGFSYEQYF. The J gene is TRBJ2-7, the V gene TRBV7-9; 8 positions match TRBD1. Trimming removed 2 bases from V and 1 base from J; junction bases left unmatched: 10. The CDR3 totals 17 residues. Germline V CDR1 and CDR2: SEHNR, FQNEAQ (reference sequence). Full variable domain (remainder filled in from reference TRBV7-9 and TRBJ2-7): DTGVSQNPRHKITKRGQNVTFRCDPISEHNRLYWYRQTLGQGPEFLTYFQNEAQLEKSRLLSDRFSAERPKGSFSTLEIQRTEQGDSAMYLCASSLWLTGGFSYEQYFGPGTRLTVT.

The chain has TRBV6-6 and TRBJ2-5, with 9 bases aligning to TRBD2. CDR1 MNHNY and CDR2 SVGAGI come from the germline V gene (reference sequence). The CDR3 runs 16 residues. J gave up 5 bases and V 1 base, and 8 bases lay outside the gene matches. The CDR3 DNA follows: TGTGCCAGCAGTTACTTGGGCGGGAGGGCCTTGGAGACCCAGTACTTC. Amino acids: CASSYLGGRALETQYF.

The chain joins TRBV28 to TRBJ1-2; no clear D gene. The CDR3 totals 10 residues. Trimming stripped 6 bases from V and 5 bases from J, with 4 bases between. The germline V gene has CDR1 MDHEN and CDR2 SYDVKM. The CDR3 DNA follows: TGTGCCAGCAGCCGTTATGGCTACACCTTC. Protein: CASSRYGYTF.

This sequence joins TRBV10-3 and TRBJ2-1; 7 nucleotides agree with TRBD2. CDR1 is ENHRY and CDR2 is SYGVKD in the germline V gene. V lost 3 bases and J lost 1; bases outside the gene matches: 3. The CDR3 consists of 15 residues. The CDR3 coding sequence is TGTGCCATCAGTGATGAAGCGGGGTCCTACAATGAGCAGTTCTTC. Its protein product is CAISDEAGSYNEQFF.

The J gene is TRBJ2-1, the V gene TRBV28; 9 positions match TRBD2. The CDR3 consists of 15 residues. Germline lookup yields CDR1 MDHEN and CDR2 SYDVKM. V trimming: 0 bases; J trimming: 9 bases; junction bases outside the gene matches: 6. CDR3 coding DNA: TGTGCCAGCAGTTTATGGGGTAGCGGGAGACCTGAGCAGTTCTTC. Residues: CASSLWGSGRPEQFF.

The chain links TRBV27 to TRBJ2-7; D gene uncertain. Between the trimmed V and J ends, which lost 5 bases and 3 bases, there was a span of 14 bases. Germline V CDR1 and CDR2: MNHEY, SMNVEV (reference sequence). The CDR3 has 14 amino acids. DNA for the CDR3: TGTGCCAGCAGTCCTCGGGCAGGTATCTACGAGCAGTACTTC. This sequence encodes CASSPRAGIYEQYF.

This chain joins TRBV28 and TRBJ2-7; 7 bases line up with TRBD2. This CDR3 region has 15 residues. Germline-derived CDR1 and CDR2 are MDHEN and SYDVKM. Trimming took 7 bases from V and 4 from J; bases not matched to a gene: 13. The CDR3 region is CASKQETSSPYEQYF. CDR3 nucleotide sequence: TGTGCCAGCAAACAAGAGACTAGCTCACCATACGAGCAGTACTTC.

The chain combines TRBV6-1 with TRBJ2-7; D perhaps matches TRBD1 (5 bases). This CDR3 comprises 15 residues. Germline CDR1 MNHNS, CDR2 SASEGT. V lost 3 bases, J lost 5 bases, and 17 bases lay in between. The CDR3 here is CASSDLRVKKNEQYF. As DNA, the CDR3 is TGTGCCAGCAGTGATCTCAGGGTCAAAAAGAACGAGCAGTACTTC.